Listed here is a single T cell receptor (beta chain). This clone has just one count. Its antigen target is currently unknown. Base quality data are lacking; no much larger clone is found one base away. This sample was taken from a study of control samples from healthy donors and cancer patients (dated by TCRdb to the early 2020s). Library preparation was by the immunoSEQ multiplex PCR assay. The immuneACCESS repertoire file appears here via TCRdb, limited to in-frame rearrangements. These files lack a portion of the clones; in checked studies, under half of the deficit traces to unresolved V genes, and the cause of the others is not known. The sample table contains 95,000 to 150,000 clones; only one count was recorded for approximately 87% of them. The ten top clones hold 2.9% of the sample. The V end gives up 6 bases and the J end 6 bases, leaving 2 bases in the junction not matched to a gene. The CDR3 covers 12 residues, taking in both the cysteine and the phenylalanine. Only the CDR3 part of the read is kept: 36 bases, read in frame from the first base. The germline V gene (reference sequence) sets CDR1 to LGHDT and CDR2 to YNNKEL.

This clonotype was sampled from a man in his 60s in good health. What was sequenced was blood. In this chain, TRBV3-1 (or the pseudogene TRBV3-2) is recombined with TRBJ2-7; 10 bases in the middle match TRBD1. The CDR3 is CASRRTGGEQYF. The DNA reads TGTGCCAGCAGACGGACAGGGGGCGAGCAGTACTTC.